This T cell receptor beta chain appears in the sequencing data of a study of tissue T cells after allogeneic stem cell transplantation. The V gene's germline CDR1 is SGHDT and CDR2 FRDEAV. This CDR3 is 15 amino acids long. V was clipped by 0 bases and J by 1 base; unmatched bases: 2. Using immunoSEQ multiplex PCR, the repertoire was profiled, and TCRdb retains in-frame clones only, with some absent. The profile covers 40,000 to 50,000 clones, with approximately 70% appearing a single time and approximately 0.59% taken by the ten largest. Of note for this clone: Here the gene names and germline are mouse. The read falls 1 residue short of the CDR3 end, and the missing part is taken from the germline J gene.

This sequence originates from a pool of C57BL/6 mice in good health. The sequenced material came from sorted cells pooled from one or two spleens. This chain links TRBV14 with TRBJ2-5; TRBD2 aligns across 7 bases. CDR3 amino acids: CASSFYLGDQDTQYF. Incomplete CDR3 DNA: TGTGCCAGCAGTTTCTATCTGGGGGACCAAGACACCCAGTAC.